This T cell receptor (beta chain) comes out of a study of T-cell memory formation after mild COVID-19. There are 17 residues in the CDR3. Per germline, CDR1 SGHTA and CDR2 FQGNSA. V shed 5 bases, J shed 8 bases, and the junction held 18 bases outside the gene matches. TCRdb re-called the 5' RACE reads through MiXCR, storing one row per CDR3 protein. Among some 97,000 distinct CDR3 sequences listed, around 10% were seen once. Findings and caveats of the study: Researchers report contracting CD4+ clones mostly in CM and EM, with CD8+ clones in EMRA.

In regard to this clonotype: The antigen is unknown.

The V gene is TRBV7-2, the J gene TRBJ1-2; the match to TRBD1 covers 9 bases. Sample: PBMCs or a T cell subset sorted from them (not recorded which). The sequence was obtained from a man between 18 and 35 years old who had mild COVID-19 (a few samples of this study predate the infection). Cell type and time point are not known. CDR3 coding DNA: TGTGCCAGCAGCCAATCCCCCCGCTGGGACAGGGTGCACGGCTACACCTTC. The encoded protein is CASSQSPRWDRVHGYTF.